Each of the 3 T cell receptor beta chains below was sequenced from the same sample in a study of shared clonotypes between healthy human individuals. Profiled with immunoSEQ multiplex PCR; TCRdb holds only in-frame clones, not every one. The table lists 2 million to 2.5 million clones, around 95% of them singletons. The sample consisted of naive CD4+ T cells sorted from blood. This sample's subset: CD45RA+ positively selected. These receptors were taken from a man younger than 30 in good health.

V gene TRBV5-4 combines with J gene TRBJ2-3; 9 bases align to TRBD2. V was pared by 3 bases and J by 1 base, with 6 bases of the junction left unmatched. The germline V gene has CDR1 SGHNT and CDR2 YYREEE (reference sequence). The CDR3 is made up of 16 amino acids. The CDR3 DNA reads TGTGCCAGCAGCTGGATAGCGGGGGAACGCACAGATACGCAGTATTTT. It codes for CASSWIAGERTDTQYF.

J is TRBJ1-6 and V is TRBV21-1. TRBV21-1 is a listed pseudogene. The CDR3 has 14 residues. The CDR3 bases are TGTGCCAGCAGCAAACTCGACGGAAATTCACCCCTCCACTTT. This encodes CASSKLDGNSPLHF.

CDR3 in DNA: TGCGCCAGCAGCCAAGATTTACCCTCAGCCAAAAACATTCAGTACTTC. Protein product: CASSQDLPSAKNIQYF. V usage is TRBV4-3 and J usage is TRBJ2-4; the D is unclear. The CDR3 covers 16 residues. The V gene lost 0 bases and the J gene lost 0 bases, with 9 bases spanning the gap. Germline V lookup: CDR1 LGHNA, CDR2 YSLEER.